This TCR beta chain was identified during a study of cytomegalovirus exposure and HLA in healthy donors. Study-wide points: An analysis was carried out later, and it reportedly showed fewer N-insertions in an Asian-associated ancestry cluster than the approximately 700-donor mean.

PCR amplification relied on 60 Vbeta primers (plus 13 Jbeta primers). Assay: immunoSEQ multiplex PCR; the TCRdb copy retains only in-frame clones and omits some. The repertoire has roughly 120,000 clones, roughly 70% of them found once; the top ten carry just under 3%. Notes on this clone: What it binds is not known.

Germline CDR1 and CDR2: SGDLS and YYNGEE. The CDR3 spans 15 residues. Losses at the gene ends were 0 bases for V and 5 bases for J; bases not matched to a gene: 7. The genes are TRBV9 and TRBJ2-7; 8 bases are a match to TRBD1. This TCR was recovered from a woman aged 40 to 49 in good health and CMV-seropositive. The sample consisted of PBMCs. For the CDR3, the DNA is TGTGCCAGCAGCGTAGGGACAGGGTCATCAGACGAGCAGTACTTC. Translation: CASSVGTGSSDEQYF.